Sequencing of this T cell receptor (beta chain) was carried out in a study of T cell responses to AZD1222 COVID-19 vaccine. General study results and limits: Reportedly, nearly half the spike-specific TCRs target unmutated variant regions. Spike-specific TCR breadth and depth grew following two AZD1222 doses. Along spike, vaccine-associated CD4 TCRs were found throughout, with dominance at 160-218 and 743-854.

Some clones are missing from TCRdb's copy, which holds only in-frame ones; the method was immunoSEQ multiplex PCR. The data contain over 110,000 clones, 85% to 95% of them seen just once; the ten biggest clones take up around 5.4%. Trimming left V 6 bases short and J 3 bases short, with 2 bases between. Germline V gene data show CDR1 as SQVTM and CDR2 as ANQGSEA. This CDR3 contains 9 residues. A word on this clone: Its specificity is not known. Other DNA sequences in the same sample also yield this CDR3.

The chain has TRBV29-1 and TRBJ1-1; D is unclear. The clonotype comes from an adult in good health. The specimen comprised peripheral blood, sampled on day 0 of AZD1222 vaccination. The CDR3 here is CSVDTEAFF. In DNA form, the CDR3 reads TGCAGCGTCGACACTGAAGCTTTCTTT. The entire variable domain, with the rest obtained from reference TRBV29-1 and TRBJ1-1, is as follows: SAVISQKPSRDICQRGTSLTIQCQVDSQVTMMFWYRQQPGQSLTLIATANQGSEATYESGFVIDKFPISRPNLTFSTLTVSNMSPEDSSIYLCSVDTEAFFGQGTRLTVV.